This T cell receptor (beta chain) is from a study of neurological immune-mediated disorders. Study-level findings and limits: In HTLV-1-associated myelopathy, TCR clonal expansion was greatest, whereas multiple sclerosis had the least, falling below healthy controls.

Each TCR transcript was tagged with a 10-nucleotide random UMI during 5'RACE. Sequencing of 15-18 subjects in each run yielded over 190 million TCR-beta sequences. TCRdb fed the 5' RACE reads into MiXCR, producing one record per CDR3 protein. This table has roughly 76,000 distinct CDR3 sequences, roughly 13% appearing once. Germline V gives CDR1 MGHDK, CDR2 SYGVNS. After removal of 4 bases from V and 0 bases from J, the junction contained 2 bases not matched to a gene. This CDR3 is 16 amino acids long. Concerning this clonotype itself: What it binds is not known.

The receptor comes from a woman aged 45-65 years in good health. The chain combines TRBV25-1 with TRBJ2-2; TRBD2 aligns across 10 bases. Sequencing used PBMCs. The CDR3 spells CASSGLAGANTGELFF. In DNA, the CDR3 is TGTGCCAGCAGTGGGCTAGCGGGGGCGAACACCGGGGAGCTGTTTTTT.